The rows below give T cell receptor beta chains drawn from one sample of a study of long-term antiretroviral therapy in people with HIV. Libraries were prepared by immunoSEQ multiplex PCR; TCRdb keeps only in-frame clonotypes and omits some of them. In the table there are 10,000 to 14,000 clones, roughly 91% of which are singletons. This specimen consisted of unsorted PBMCs, obtained 0.2 years before starting antiretroviral therapy. The receptors come from a woman in her 40s with HIV. The CDR3 runs from the conserved cysteine through the conserved F or W. Fields, in order: clone size, V gene, D gene, J gene, CDR3 protein, CDR3 DNA. D genes are given only for firm matches. Size values are once, few and many counts, or a class for expanded clones, and some rows have none.

NA,TRBV10-2,TRBD2,TRBJ2-3,CASNLAGDSTDTQYF,TGCGCCAGCAATTTAGCGGGGGACAGCACAGATACGCAGTATTTT
NA,TRBV27,NA,TRBJ2-7,CASRRHEQYF,TGTGCCAGCAGACGTCACGAGCAGTACTTC
NA,TRBV7-2,NA,TRBJ1-6,CASSLAPGGAGNSPLHF,TGTGCCAGCAGCTTAGCGCCGGGGGGCGCGGGGAATTCACCCCTCCACTTT
few,TRBV7-8,NA,TRBJ1-4,CASSTGILGEKLFF,TGTGCCAGCAGCACGGGAATCCTCGGAGAAAAACTGTTTTTT
once,TRBV6-5,NA,TRBJ2-5,CASSYGTGQETQYF,TGTGCCAGCAGTTACGGTACAGGGCAAGAGACCCAGTACTTC
NA,TRBV4-3,NA,TRBJ1-6,CASSLTNEVYNSPLHF,TGCGCCAGCAGCCTAACGAATGAGGTTTACAATTCACCCCTCCACTTT
NA,TRBV19,NA,TRBJ1-1,CASSIGGGTEAFF,TGTGCCAGTAGTATCGGGGGGGGCACTGAAGCTTTCTTT
once,TRBV20-1,NA,TRBJ2-3,CSAVLDTQYF,TGCAGTGCTGTCTTAGATACGCAGTATTTT
NA,TRBV7-9,NA,TRBJ2-5,CASSSHPGETQYF,TGTGCCAGCAGCTCCCATCCCGGGGAGACCCAGTACTTC
NA,TRBV30,TRBD1,TRBJ2-5,CAWSVRAGQAGQETQYF,TGTGCCTGGAGTGTTCGGGCTGGACAGGCCGGACAAGAGACCCAGTACTTC
NA,TRBV29-1,TRBD1,TRBJ2-5,CSVEGQGQAQETQYF,TGCAGCGTTGAAGGTCAGGGACAGGCCCAAGAGACCCAGTACTTC
NA,TRBV7-2,NA,TRBJ2-7,CASSVLYEQYF,TGTGCCAGCAGCGTTCTTTACGAGCAGTACTTC
NA,TRBV19,TRBD2,TRBJ2-3,CASSIGTSGATDTQYF,TGTGCCAGTTCCATCGGGACTAGCGGGGCCACAGATACGCAGTATTTT
NA,TRBV7-6,TRBD1,TRBJ1-2,CASSPHQGQDYGYTF,TGTGCCAGCAGCCCTCACCAGGGACAGGACTATGGCTACACCTTC
few,TRBV18,NA,TRBJ2-7,CASHSWQGTYEQYF,TGTGCCAGCCACAGTTGGCAGGGGACCTACGAGCAGTACTTC
NA,TRBV5-1,NA,TRBJ2-3,CASTQGDTDTQYF,TGCGCCAGCACCCAAGGGGACACAGATACGCAGTATTTT
NA,TRBV2,NA,TRBJ1-3,CASTLGNTIYF,TGTGCCAGCACCCTGGGAAACACCATATATTTT
NA,TRBV19,NA,TRBJ1-4,CASSWAGDEKLFF,TGTGCCAGTAGTTGGGCAGGGGATGAAAAACTGTTTTTT
NA,TRBV6-6,NA,TRBJ2-7,CASSYKNEQYF,TGTGCCAGCAGTTATAAGAACGAGCAGTACTTC
NA,TRBV7-2,NA,TRBJ1-4,CASSLEGRGGNEKLFF,TGTGCCAGCAGCTTAGAGGGCAGGGGCGGTAATGAAAAACTGTTTTTT
NA,TRBV30,TRBD2,TRBJ2-3,CAWSSGLAGGTDTQYF,TGTGCCTGGAGCTCGGGACTAGCGGGGGGCACAGATACGCAGTATTTT
once,TRBV30,NA,TRBJ2-5,CAWSVRGRGDQETQYF,TGTGCCTGGAGTGTAAGGGGCAGGGGGGACCAAGAGACCCAGTACTTC
NA,TRBV27,TRBD1,TRBJ1-1,CASRRQGIRRDTEAFF,TGTGCCAGCAGGCGACAGGGGATAAGAAGGGACACTGAAGCTTTCTTT
NA,TRBV2,TRBD2,TRBJ2-3,CASRRTSGGADTQYF,TGTGCCAGCAGACGGACTAGCGGGGGGGCAGATACGCAGTATTTT
NA,TRBV9,TRBD2,TRBJ2-1,CASSVGLSGGAREQFF,TGTGCCAGCAGCGTAGGTCTGAGCGGGGGGGCCAGAGAGCAGTTCTTC
once,TRBV6-4,NA,TRBJ1-4,CASSTGNREKLFF,TGTGCCAGCAGTACTGGTAATCGAGAAAAACTGTTTTTT
NA,TRBV7-9,NA,TRBJ2-6,CASSLARGTGANVLTF,TGTGCCAGCAGCTTAGCGCGTGGGACTGGGGCCAACGTCCTGACTTTC
NA,TRBV4-3,TRBD1,TRBJ2-3,CASSHVPGQATDTQYF,TGCGCCAGCAGCCATGTCCCCGGACAGGCTACAGATACGCAGTATTTT
NA,TRBV15,TRBD1,TRBJ1-1,CATGTGQGDTEAFF,TGTGCCACCGGAACAGGACAGGGAGACACTGAAGCTTTCTTT
NA,TRBV18,NA,TRBJ1-1,CASSQTPRGDSEAFF,TGTGCCAGCTCCCAAACCCCACGGGGGGACTCTGAAGCTTTCTTT
NA,TRBV19,TRBD1,TRBJ1-5,CASRKQGTGNQPQHF,TGTGCCAGTAGAAAACAGGGGACAGGCAATCAGCCCCAGCATTTT
NA,TRBV5-5,NA,TRBJ1-5,CASSLVADQPQHF,TGTGCCAGCAGCTTGGTGGCGGATCAGCCCCAGCATTTT
NA,TRBV7-2,TRBD1,TRBJ1-2,CASSVGTGGDGYTF,TGTGCCAGCAGCGTAGGGACAGGGGGTGATGGCTACACCTTC
NA,TRBV15,NA,TRBJ2-5,CATSNQETQYF,TGTGCCACCAGCAACCAAGAGACCCAGTACTTC
NA,TRBV7-8,NA,TRBJ2-5,CASSLKGPQETQYF,TGTGCCAGCAGCTTAAAGGGGCCACAAGAGACCCAGTACTTC
NA,TRBV4-1,NA,TRBJ1-1,CASSQRDLIMNTEAFF,TGCGCCAGCAGCCAGCGGGACCTAATAATGAACACTGAAGCTTTCTTT
NA,TRBV5-5,TRBD1,TRBJ2-1,CASSYETGGSGSEQFF,TGTGCCAGCAGCTACGAGACAGGGGGCAGCGGGAGTGAGCAGTTCTTC
NA,TRBV25-1,NA,TRBJ2-3,CASSGQVPTDTQYF,TGTGCCAGCAGTGGACAGGTTCCCACAGATACGCAGTATTTT
NA,TRBV30,NA,TRBJ2-3,CAWNYESTDTQYF,TGTGCCTGGAACTACGAAAGCACAGATACGCAGTATTTT
once,TRBV7-2,NA,TRBJ1-1,CASSTQRDTEAFF,TGTGCCAGCAGCACACAAAGAGACACTGAAGCTTTCTTT
NA,TRBV10-3,TRBD1,TRBJ1-1,CAISGSPGQLNTEAFF,TGTGCCATCAGTGGATCCCCGGGACAGCTGAACACTGAAGCTTTCTTT
NA,TRBV6-6,NA,TRBJ1-4,CASSTGNREKLFF,TGTGCCAGCAGTACTGGTAATCGAGAAAAACTGTTTTTT
NA,TRBV4-3,NA,TRBJ2-2,CASSQVEGVGELFF,TGCGCCAGCAGCCAAGTTGAGGGGGTCGGGGAGCTGTTTTTT
NA,TRBV6-1,NA,TRBJ1-2,CASPGAPYDGYGYTF,TGTGCCAGCCCGGGAGCCCCCTACGATGGCTATGGCTACACCTTC
NA,TRBV6-4,NA,TRBJ2-5,CASSPDRETQYF,TGTGCCAGCAGCCCGGACAGAGAGACCCAGTACTTC
NA,TRBV7-8,TRBD2,TRBJ2-7,CASSLGGGAYEQYF,TGTGCCAGCAGCCTTGGGGGAGGGGCCTACGAGCAGTACTTC
NA,TRBV7-9,TRBD1,TRBJ1-5,CASSSGTGGDQPQHF,TGTGCCAGCAGCTCGGGGACAGGGGGGGATCAGCCCCAGCATTTT
NA,TRBV11-2,NA,TRBJ1-1,CASSLGSSSGARNTEAFF,TGTGCCAGCAGCTTAGGGAGCTCCTCAGGGGCGAGGAACACTGAAGCTTTCTTT
NA,TRBV2,NA,TRBJ2-1,CASRQPGDEQFF,TGTGCCAGCAGACAGCCCGGGGATGAGCAGTTCTTC
NA,TRBV14,NA,TRBJ1-2,CASSQVMGTGYTF,TGTGCCAGCAGCCAAGTTATGGGGACAGGCTACACCTTC
NA,TRBV5-6,NA,TRBJ1-3,CASSLGRAPGNTIYF,TGTGCCAGCAGCTTAGGCAGGGCCCCTGGAAACACCATATATTTT
NA,TRBV27,NA,TRBJ2-7,CASSILSTVSYEQYF,TGTGCCAGCAGTATACTATCGACAGTCTCCTACGAGCAGTACTTC
NA,TRBV9,TRBD1,TRBJ1-6,CASSVGQENSPLHF,TGTGCCAGCAGCGTCGGACAGGAAAATTCACCCCTCCACTTT